Below are 9 T cell receptor beta chains sequenced from a single sample in a study of T cells in Graves' hyperthyroidism and ophthalmopathy (dated by TCRdb to the late 2010s). Libraries were made using multiplex PCR. The sequencer listed for this sample is Illumina HiSeq 2000. TCR beta CDR3 regions were amplified from RNA transcripts. For the first round of RT-PCR on the TCR CDR3, the HTBI primer set was used together with the Qiagen OneStep RT-PCR kit. Through fastp at Q25 and MiXCR, TCRdb rebuilt clones from the public reads, retaining in-frame beta chains. Identical CDR3 proteins give one entry, which carries the most common genes and DNA. Present in this sample are around 500,000 distinct CDR3 sequences, 15% to 20% of which were seen just once. The ten most abundant clones make up roughly 29% of the sample. The sample consisted of blood. Source of these receptors: a woman aged 25 to 39 with Graves' ophthalmopathy.

This clonotype showed up many times. The chain has TRBV18 and TRBJ1-1; the D gene is possibly TRBD1 (5 bases). V was pared by 2 bases and J by 5 bases, with 12 bases between. CDR3 length: 14 residues. CDR1 is KGHSH, CDR2 LQKENI, per germline. The CDR3: CASSPRTFGTEAFF. In DNA, the CDR3 is TGTGCCAGCTCACCAAGGACATTCGGGACTGAAGCTTTCTTT.

This clonotype was observed a handful of times. A read error may be the cause here, since a much bigger clone is one base away. The chain combines TRBV12-3 or TRBV12-4 with TRBJ1-5; D gene ambiguous. V was trimmed by 8 bases and J by 5 bases, leaving 13 bases between them. This CDR3 region has 13 residues. DNA for the CDR3: TGTGCCAGCGGGTACAGAGGTGATCAGCCCCAGCATTTT. It codes for CASGYRGDQPQHF.

This clonotype showed up many times. The rearrangement uses TRBV5-5 and TRBJ2-3; TRBD2 matches 7 bases. V shed 7 bases, J shed 2 bases, and the junction held 7 bases outside the gene matches. The CDR3 runs to 14 residues. Looked up from germline, CDR1 is SGHKS and CDR2 is YYEKEE (reference sequence). The CDR3 DNA reads as TGTGCCAGCGGACGGACTAGTGTCACAGATACGCAGTATTTT. It codes for CASGRTSVTDTQYF.

This chain uses TRBV11-2 with TRBJ1-2, with D unclear. Germline-derived CDR1 and CDR2 are SGHAT and FQNNGV. V lost 2 bases, J lost 8 bases, and 18 bases lay in between. CDR3 length equals 15 residues. This chain's CDR3 is CASSLNPDGVGGYTF. The CDR3 nucleotides read TGTGCCAGCAGCTTAAATCCCGACGGGGTTGGAGGCTACACCTTC. Full variable domain (missing parts from reference TRBV11-2 and TRBJ1-2): EAGVAQSPRYKIIEKRQSVAFWCNPISGHATLYWYQQILGQGPKLLIQFQNNGVVDDSQLPKDRFSAERLKGVDSTLKIQPAKLEDSAVYLCASSLNPDGVGGYTFGSGTRLTVV.

This clonotype was found many times. This chain joins TRBV28 and TRBJ2-5; 14 positions match TRBD2. The junction had 6 bases not matched to a gene; V was cut back by 6 bases and J by 9 bases. This CDR3 has 14 amino acids. The germline CDR1 and CDR2 sequences are MDHEN and SYDVKM. The DNA for the CDR3 is TGTGCCAGCAGCGGGACTAGCGGGAGAAGTTCCCAGTACTTC. Protein product: CASSGTSGRSSQYF.

This clonotype was seen a few times. The chain couples TRBV7-9 to TRBJ2-1; D unresolved. Germline loops: CDR1 SEHNR, CDR2 FQNEAQ (reference sequence). V gave up 5 bases and J gave up 0 bases, with 8 bases separating them. This CDR3 comprises 14 residues. CDR3 coding DNA: TGTGCCAGCAGCAGTACCCTCTCCTACAATGAGCAGTTCTTC. It specifies CASSSTLSYNEQFF. Full variable domain (missing parts from reference TRBV7-9 and TRBJ2-1): DTGVSQNPRHKITKRGQNVTFRCDPISEHNRLYWYRQTLGQGPEFLTYFQNEAQLEKSRLLSDRFSAERPKGSFSTLEIQRTEQGDSAMYLCASSSTLSYNEQFFGPGTRLTVL.

This clonotype has a single count. The junction differs from germline at one of its ends, possibly a read error. This chain connects TRBV7-2 to TRBJ2-7; 8 bases match TRBD1. Germline CDR1 SGHTA, CDR2 FQGNSA. This CDR3 is 15 amino acids long. The CDR3 loop reads CASSLDGTGVYEQYF. The CDR3 DNA reads as TGTGCCAGCAGTTTAGACGGGACAGGAGTCTACGAGCAGTACTTC.

This clonotype was counted between two and nine times. The rearrangement links TRBV5-5 to TRBJ2-7, with 8 bases identical to TRBD1. The length of the CDR3 is 17 residues. Trimming cost V 2 bases and J 0 bases; bases outside gene matches: 10. From germline, CDR1 is SGHKS and CDR2 YYEKEE (reference sequence). The DNA of the CDR3 is TGTGCCAGCAGCTTCCGGCCTAGACAGGGGAACTCCTACGAGCAGTACTTC. Amino acids: CASSFRPRQGNSYEQYF.

This clonotype was picked up many times. This chain connects TRBV30 to TRBJ2-1; D is ambiguous. The CDR3 runs to 13 residues. Germline CDR1 GTSNPN, CDR2 SVGIG (reference sequence). CDR3 amino acids: CATSGASYNEQFF. The CDR3 DNA follows: TGTGCTACGTCCGGAGCTTCCTACAATGAGCAGTTCTTC.